Below, 13 T cell receptor beta chains from the same sample are listed, as sequenced in a study of technical replicates of blood from several donors. Some clones are missing from TCRdb's copy, which holds only in-frame ones; the method was immunoSEQ multiplex PCR. The sample yields 80,000 or so clones, 90% to 96% seen once. Sequencing was performed on T cells isolated from PBMCs. These receptors all stem from a human donor in good health.

The DNA of the CDR3 is TGCGCCAGCAGCCAACGTACAGGGAACACCAATCAGCCCCAGCATTTT. Its protein is CASSQRTGNTNQPQHF. The J gene is TRBJ1-5, the V gene TRBV4-1, with D tentatively TRBD1 (6 bases). Looked up from germline, CDR1 is MGHRA and CDR2 is YSYEKL. V was cut by 2 bases and J by 3 bases, with 14 bases left in between. The CDR3 length is 16 residues.

This chain uses TRBV4-3 with TRBJ2-7, with D maybe TRBD2 (5 bases). V was trimmed by 0 bases and J by 0 bases, leaving 15 bases between them. Germline V gene lookup returns CDR1 LGHNA and CDR2 YSLEER. This CDR3 is 17 amino acids long. The CDR3 DNA sequence: TGCGCCAGCAGCCAAGATCGAGCTGGTGGAGGCTCCTACGAGCAGTACTTC. It specifies CASSQDRAGGGSYEQYF.

The count of this clone is one. The chain employs TRBV11-2 and TRBJ2-1; D is perhaps TRBD2 (6 bases). V lost 2 bases, J lost 6 bases, and 14 bases lay in between. The CDR3 is made up of 15 amino acids. Germline assignment: CDR1 SGHAT and CDR2 FQNNGV. The CDR3 DNA is TGTGCCAGCAGCTTAAAGTTATCTAGCGCCAATGAGCAGTTCTTC. The encoded protein is CASSLKLSSANEQFF. The variable domain in full, with the rest retrieved from reference TRBV11-2 and TRBJ2-1, is EAGVAQSPRYKIIEKRQSVAFWCNPISGHATLYWYQQILGQGPKLLIQFQNNGVVDDSQLPKDRFSAERLKGVDSTLKIQPAKLEDSAVYLCASSLKLSSANEQFFGPGTRLTVL.

The chain links TRBV4-1 to TRBJ2-7; perhaps TRBD2 as D (5 bases). Germline V gene sequence: CDR1 MGHRA, CDR2 YSYEKL. Trimming left V 0 bases short and J 1 base short, with 10 bases between. This CDR3 contains 15 residues. For the CDR3, the DNA is TGCGCCAGCAGCCAAGATTGGGAGACTTCCTACGAGCAGTACTTC. Amino acid sequence: CASSQDWETSYEQYF.

This chain connects TRBV4-1 to TRBJ2-3, with 10 bases identical to TRBD2. V lost 4 bases to trimming and J lost 2 bases; unmatched junction nucleotides: 9. The CDR3 runs 17 residues. Germline assignment: CDR1 MGHRA and CDR2 YSYEKL. The CDR3 region has the DNA TGCGCCAGCAGCCTAAACCCCGGGACTAGCGTCACAGATACGCAGTATTTT. Translated, it gives CASSLNPGTSVTDTQYF.

The rearrangement uses TRBV29-1 and TRBJ1-2; D may be TRBD1 (6 bases). V lost 3 bases and J 6 bases, leaving 14 bases between the germline ends. The CDR3 has 13 residues. The germline gives CDR1 SQVTM, CDR2 ANQGSEA. CDR3 region: CSVDLTGQDGYTF. The CDR3 DNA follows: TGCAGCGTTGACCTTACAGGGCAGGATGGCTACACCTTC.

The CDR3 spells CAIYPSGSYEQYF. The CDR3 DNA reads TGTGCCATTTACCCTAGCGGGAGCTACGAGCAGTACTTC. The chain joins TRBV10-3 to TRBJ2-7, with 10 bases identical to TRBD2. The length of the CDR3 is 13 residues. V dropped 9 bases and J dropped 3; count of bases not matched to a gene: 5. Germline-derived CDR1 and CDR2 are ENHRY and SYGVKD.

J is TRBJ1-1 and V is TRBV29-1, with D tentatively TRBD1 (5 bases). Trimming took 4 bases from V and 4 from J, leaving 19 bases between them. From germline, CDR1 is SQVTM and CDR2 ANQGSEA. This CDR3 has 15 amino acids. The CDR3 reads CSVVGGRGKGTEAFF. CDR3 in DNA: TGCAGCGTTGTCGGTGGTAGGGGAAAGGGCACTGAAGCTTTCTTT.

The count of this clone is one. The chain carries TRBV7-2 and TRBJ2-7; 7 nucleotides match TRBD2. This CDR3 comprises 14 residues. Germline V CDR1 and CDR2: SGHTA, FQGNSA. The V and J ends lost 5 bases and 1 base, in that order; junction bases with no gene match: 5. CDR3 nucleotides: TGTGCCAGCAGCGGTAGCGGGTCTTCCTACGAGCAGTACTTC. Translating gives CASSGSGSSYEQYF.

In the case of this clone: Other DNA sequences from this sample encode an identical CDR3 as well. This chain joins TRBV5-1 and TRBJ2-7; possibly TRBD2 for D (5 bases). The CDR3 is 12 residues long. Trimming removed 4 bases from V and 3 bases from J, with 8 bases in between. CDR1 is SGHRS, CDR2 YFSETQ, per germline. CDR3 nucleotide sequence: TGCGCCAGCAGCCTGGGAGACTACGAGCAGTACTTC. Translated: CASSLGDYEQYF.

V gene TRBV9 combines with J gene TRBJ2-2; D remains ambiguous. Germline V CDR1 and CDR2: SGDLS, YYNGEE. V lost 0 bases, J lost 6 bases, and 6 bases lay in between. The CDR3 contains 13 residues. The CDR3 DNA follows: TGTGCCAGCAGCGTAGCAGTTTCCGGGGAGCTGTTTTTT. Translating it yields CASSVAVSGELFF. Together with reference TRBV9 and TRBJ2-2, the CDR3 gives the full variable domain: DSGVTQTPKHLITATGQRVTLRCSPRSGDLSVYWYQQSLDQGLQFLIQYYNGEERAKGNILERFSAQQFPDLHSELNLSSLELGDSALYFCASSVAVSGELFFGEGSRLTVL.

The rearrangement joins TRBV25-1 to TRBJ2-7; D unclear. The germline V gene has CDR1 MGHDK and CDR2 SYGVNS. V lost 3 bases to trimming and J lost 3 bases, with 3 bases between them. CDR3 size: 11 residues. This CDR3 reads CASSDSYEQYF. The CDR3 DNA is TGTGCCAGCAGTGACAGCTACGAGCAGTACTTC.

The rearrangement links TRBV19 to TRBJ2-1; 8 nucleotides line up with TRBD1. Germline CDR1 LNHDA, CDR2 SQIVND (reference sequence). The junction had 13 bases not matched to a gene; V was cut back by 1 base and J by 5 bases. CDR3 length: 18 amino acids. The chain's CDR3 is CASSIGGQATRTHNEQFF. The CDR3, as DNA: TGTGCCAGTAGTATAGGGGGACAGGCCACCCGCACCCACAATGAGCAGTTCTTC. Full variable domain (outside the CDR3, taken from reference TRBV19 and TRBJ2-1): DGGITQSPKYLFRKEGQNVTLSCEQNLNHDAMYWYRQDPGQGLRLIYYSQIVNDFQKGDIAEGYSVSREKKESFPLTVTSAQKNPTAFYLCASSIGGQATRTHNEQFFGPGTRLTVL.